These 25 T cell receptor beta chains were sequenced from one sample in a study of OX40 agonist ivuxolimab in advanced cancers. The data were produced by immunoSEQ multiplex PCR, yet TCRdb's version contains in-frame clones alone and is incomplete. The data contain tens of thousands of clones, around 91% of them singletons. The starting material was CD4+ or CD8+ T cells sorted from blood, obtained in a trial of the OX40 agonist ivuxolimab. These receptors were obtained from an adult with an advanced solid tumor such as melanoma, head and neck, liver or kidney cancer.

The chain couples TRBV6-4 to TRBJ2-2; D may correspond to TRBD1 or TRBD2 (5 bases each). Germline V gene lookup returns CDR1 MRHNA and CDR2 SNTAGT. The CDR3 runs to 14 residues. V shed 3 bases and J shed 3 bases, with 8 bases lying between them. The CDR3 region is CASSERGDTGELFF. As DNA, the CDR3 is TGTGCCAGCAGTGAGAGGGGAGACACCGGGGAGCTGTTTTTT.

The CDR3 sequence is CASSRRTSGRETQYF. Here the CDR3 DNA reads TGTGCCAGCTCACGCAGGACTAGCGGGAGGGAGACCCAGTACTTC. The chain uses TRBV18 and TRBJ2-5, with TRBD2 identical over 14 bases. V dropped 4 bases and J dropped 5; count of bases not matched to a gene: 3. The CDR3 contains 15 residues. Germline loops: CDR1 KGHSH, CDR2 LQKENI.

This clone was observed a few times. V is TRBV9 and J is TRBJ1-1; D remains unclear. Germline CDR1 and CDR2: SGDLS and YYNGEE. V was shortened by 0 bases and J by 5 bases, with 14 bases between the two germline ends. This CDR3 is built from 15 residues. This CDR3 reads CASSVGISGFTEAFF. The CDR3 DNA sequence: TGTGCCAGCAGCGTAGGAATCTCCGGGTTTACTGAAGCTTTCTTT.

This clone was recorded a few times. The V gene is TRBV30, the J gene TRBJ2-7; the D is unclear. The V gene lost 2 bases and the J gene lost 3 bases, with 11 bases spanning the gap. Germline lookup yields CDR1 GTSNPN and CDR2 SVGIG (reference sequence). This CDR3 contains 13 residues. The CDR3 coding sequence is TGTGCCTGGAGTCCTCTCGGAAGCTACGAGCAGTACTTC. Translating gives CAWSPLGSYEQYF.

The J gene is TRBJ1-1, the V gene TRBV30, with D tentatively TRBD1 (6 bases). Trimming cost V 1 base and J 4 bases, with 13 bases left between them. Germline V gene data show CDR1 as GTSNPN and CDR2 as SVGIG (reference sequence). The CDR3 extends over 14 amino acids. The CDR3 region has the DNA TGTGCCTGGAGTGGGAAAGGGGGGACCACTGAAGCTTTCTTT. Its protein product is CAWSGKGGTTEAFF.

The rearrangement uses TRBV5-1 and TRBJ2-7, with TRBD2 matching 11 bases. V lost 0 bases to trimming and J lost 2 bases; unmatched junction nucleotides: 13. Germline lookup yields CDR1 SGHRS and CDR2 YFSETQ. This CDR3 is built from 19 residues. This CDR3 is CASSLGDLAGGRIPYEQYF. Written as DNA, the CDR3 is TGCGCCAGCAGCTTGGGGGATCTAGCGGGAGGCCGGATCCCCTACGAGCAGTACTTC.

J is TRBJ1-5 and V is TRBV30, with TRBD1 matching over 7 bases. CDR3 length equals 15 residues. Trimming cost V 2 bases and J 3 bases; bases outside gene matches: 7. Germline lookup yields CDR1 GTSNPN and CDR2 SVGIG (reference sequence). CDR3 region: CAWSFRRGDNQPQHF. The CDR3 DNA reads as TGTGCCTGGAGTTTTCGCAGGGGGGACAATCAGCCCCAGCATTTT.

This clone came up once. This chain connects TRBV28 to TRBJ2-5; 9 bases align to TRBD1. The tail of the sequence fits TRBJ2-7 better, so the J call may be wrong. The germline V gene has CDR1 MDHEN and CDR2 SYDVKM. The CDR3 is 13 residues long. The CDR3 reads CASRGTGLYEQYF. CDR3 DNA: TGTGCCAGCAGGGGGACAGGGTTGTACGAGCAGTACTTC.

Note on this clone: Other DNA sequences in this specimen translate into the identical CDR3. CDR3 loop: CASSVSYEQYF. The CDR3, as DNA: TGTGCCAGTTCCGTCTCCTACGAGCAGTACTTC. The chain links TRBV2 to TRBJ2-7, with D unresolved. Trimming took off 9 bases at V and 0 bases at J, with 6 bases between the two ends. CDR1 is SNHLY and CDR2 is FYNNEI in the germline V gene. CDR3 length equals 11 residues.

V is TRBV11-1 and J is TRBJ2-1, with D tentatively TRBD1 or TRBD2 (7 bases each). CDR1 SGHAT and CDR2 FQDESV come from the germline V gene (reference sequence). CDR3 length: 14 amino acids. Trimming took off 4 bases at V and 5 bases at J, with 12 bases between the two ends. CDR3 coding DNA: TGTGCCAGCAGCTGGAGCGGGACAGACAATGAGCAGTTCTTC. It translates to CASSWSGTDNEQFF.

The chain combines TRBV5-4 with TRBJ1-5, with D tentatively TRBD1 (5 bases). Germline V gene lookup returns CDR1 SGHNT and CDR2 YYREEE (reference sequence). CDR3 length equals 16 residues. V was clipped by 3 bases and J by 2 bases, with 15 bases between them. The CDR3 region is CASSSPHRQGNQPQHF. CDR3 in DNA: TGTGCCAGCAGCTCCCCGCACAGGCAGGGCAATCAGCCCCAGCATTTT.

The chain employs TRBV19 and TRBJ2-2; 9 nucleotides agree with TRBD2. Germline V gene lookup returns CDR1 LNHDA and CDR2 SQIVND (reference sequence). V was clipped by 1 base and J by 6 bases; unmatched bases: 3. This CDR3 is 15 amino acids long. This CDR3 reads CASSIGSGRSGELFF. CDR3 nucleotide sequence: TGTGCCAGTAGTATAGGTAGCGGGAGATCCGGGGAGCTGTTTTTT. Together with reference TRBV19 and TRBJ2-2, the CDR3 gives the full variable domain: DGGITQSPKYLFRKEGQNVTLSCEQNLNHDAMYWYRQDPGQGLRLIYYSQIVNDFQKGDIAEGYSVSREKKESFPLTVTSAQKNPTAFYLCASSIGSGRSGELFFGEGSRLTVL.

The chain has TRBV7-9 and TRBJ1-2; D remains ambiguous. Trimming shortened V by 5 bases and J by 6 bases, and 13 bases separated the two germline ends. The CDR3 has 13 residues. Germline values: CDR1 SEHNR, CDR2 FQNEAQ (reference sequence). The chain's CDR3 is CASSASDSNGYTF. The CDR3, as DNA: TGTGCCAGCAGCGCTTCCGATTCTAATGGCTACACCTTC.

In this sample, this clone is medium-sized. The chain has TRBV7-9 and TRBJ2-7; D is undetermined. Trimming took 5 bases from V and 3 from J, leaving 14 bases between them. The CDR3 loop spans 14 amino acids. Germline V gene sequence: CDR1 SEHNR, CDR2 FQNEAQ (reference sequence). CDR3 DNA: TGTGCCAGCAGCCAATCCCCCGGGTTCTACGAGCAGTACTTC. Residues: CASSQSPGFYEQYF.

This clone was seen only once. The V call is TRBV5-3, the J call TRBJ2-1, with TRBD2 matching 11 bases. TRBV5-3 is annotated as an ORF whose role is uncertain. Trimming at V came to 4 bases and at J to 6 bases, leaving 6 bases not matched to a gene. CDR3 length: 15 amino acids. The CDR3 region has the DNA TGTGCCAGAAGCCCGGGCCTAGCGGGAGGCAATGAGCAGTTCTTC. It specifies CARSPGLAGGNEQFF.

The rearrangement uses TRBV7-9 and TRBJ1-1; no firm D call. Germline CDR1 is SEHNR and CDR2 is FQNEAQ (reference sequence). The CDR3 is 8 residues long. V lost 7 bases and J 8 bases, leaving 2 bases between the germline ends. The CDR3 DNA sequence: TGTGCCAGCAACGAAGCTTTCTTT. Translation: CASNEAFF.

As for this clone: Germline and junction disagree at one end, which may indicate a read error. This chain links TRBV4-1 with TRBJ1-2; a possible D gene is TRBD1 (5 bases). The CDR3 loop spans 14 amino acids. Germline CDR1 MGHRA, CDR2 YSYEKL. In DNA form, the CDR3 reads TGCGCCAGCAGCCAAGATAGGAACAGGCCGAACCATATCTTC. This codes for CASSQDRNRPNHIF.

The rearrangement links TRBV10-3 to TRBJ1-2, with 8 bases matching TRBD1. J gave up 4 bases and V 3 bases, and 4 bases lay outside the gene matches. CDR1 and CDR2 (germline): ENHRY, SYGVKD. The CDR3 loop spans 14 amino acids. CDR3 bases: TGTGCCATCAGTGACCCGGGACAGGTCTATGGCTACACCTTC. It specifies CAISDPGQVYGYTF.

The chain is built from TRBV11-1 and TRBJ2-7; the D gene is possibly TRBD1 (6 bases). The germline gives CDR1 SGHAT, CDR2 FQDESV (reference sequence). V was pared by 5 bases and J by 7 bases, with 15 bases between. This CDR3 spans 13 amino acids. The DNA for the CDR3 is TGTGCCAGCAGCATCATACAGGGCTGGGAGCAGTACTTC. It yields the protein CASSIIQGWEQYF.

The rearrangement joins TRBV27 to TRBJ2-7; 9 bases fit TRBD1. Trimming removed 6 bases from V and 4 bases from J; junction bases left unmatched: 7. The CDR3 is 14 amino acids. Germline V gene data show CDR1 as MNHEY and CDR2 as SMNVEV (reference sequence). Here the CDR3 reads CASSPRGQGYEQYF. CDR3 sequence (DNA): TGTGCCAGCAGCCCTCGGGGACAGGGTTACGAGCAGTACTTC.

In this sample, this clone turned up once. The chain uses TRBV13 and TRBJ2-4; TRBD1 aligns across 7 bases. The CDR3 runs to 15 residues. The germline gives CDR1 PRHDT, CDR2 FYEKMQ (reference sequence). V trimming: 3 bases; J trimming: 5 bases; junction bases outside the gene matches: 7. The DNA for the CDR3 is TGTGCCAGCAGCTTGGGTGGGCAGGGGGAAAACATTCAGTACTTC. It encodes CASSLGGQGENIQYF.

This chain connects TRBV30 to TRBJ2-1; 10 bases match TRBD2. The CDR3 runs 13 residues. After removal of 5 bases from V and 9 bases from J, the junction contained 7 bases not matched to a gene. The V gene's germline CDR1 is GTSNPN and CDR2 SVGIG (reference sequence). CDR3 region: CAWDLAGATEQFF. The CDR3 DNA reads TGTGCCTGGGATCTAGCGGGAGCCACTGAGCAGTTCTTC.

The V and J genes are TRBV28 and TRBJ1-4, with 9 bases identical to TRBD1. Unmatched junction bases numbered 2, after V lost 4 bases and J lost 2 bases. The germline V gene encodes CDR1 MDHEN and CDR2 SYDVKM. CDR3 size: 15 residues. The CDR3 DNA sequence: TGTGCCAGCAGTTACAGGGGGCCCACTAATGAAAAACTGTTTTTT. This encodes CASSYRGPTNEKLFF.

The CDR3 is CASSLAIASSTDTQYF. The CDR3 DNA follows: TGTGCCAGCAGCTTGGCCATAGCGTCTAGCACAGATACGCAGTATTTT. The V gene is TRBV5-4, the J gene TRBJ2-3; a possible D gene is TRBD2 (5 bases). CDR3 size: 16 residues. Germline V gives CDR1 SGHNT, CDR2 YYREEE (reference sequence). V lost 0 bases to trimming and J lost 0 bases, with 11 bases between them.

The rearrangement uses TRBV5-6 and TRBJ1-3, with unresolved D. The CDR3 runs to 12 residues. V was pared by 2 bases and J by 0 bases, with 0 bases between. Germline CDR1 SGHDT, CDR2 YYEEEE. The CDR3 reads CASSFSGNTIYF. Written as DNA, the CDR3 is TGTGCCAGCAGCTTCTCTGGAAACACCATATATTTT.